One and the same sample provided the 20 T cell receptor beta chains below, sequenced in a study of blood T cell repertoires in COVID-19. The protocol was immunoSEQ multiplex PCR, while the TCRdb copy is restricted to in-frame clones and leaves out a portion. The repertoire consists of about 100,000 clones, with approximately 85% occurring once and the leading ten covering 5.5% to 6.5%. Sequences were obtained from peripheral blood. These receptors came from a woman aged 60-75 years with acute or convalescent COVID-19.

V is TRBV5-1 and J is TRBJ1-1; 8 nucleotides match TRBD1. Germline-derived CDR1 and CDR2 are SGHRS and YFSETQ. CDR3 length equals 15 residues. The ends lost 4 bases at V and 4 bases at J; junction bases unmatched: 9. The CDR3 spells CASSTQGAWGTEAFF. As DNA, the CDR3 is TGCGCCAGCAGCACGCAGGGGGCCTGGGGCACTGAAGCTTTCTTT.

The rearrangement uses TRBV5-1 and TRBJ2-1; D is perhaps TRBD1 (6 bases). This CDR3 contains 19 residues. V gave up 4 bases and J gave up 4 bases, with 27 bases separating them. Germline V gene data show CDR1 as SGHRS and CDR2 as YFSETQ. The DNA of the CDR3 is TGCGCCAGCAGCGCCCCGAGCAGGGACGCCCAGGGGTCATACAATGAGCAGTTCTTC. This codes for CASSAPSRDAQGSYNEQFF.

This chain links TRBV18 with TRBJ2-7; D perhaps matches TRBD1 (6 bases). V lost 6 bases and J lost 5, with 17 bases in between. Per the germline V gene, CDR1 is KGHSH and CDR2 is LQKENI. This CDR3 is 14 amino acids long. In DNA form, the CDR3 reads TGTGCCAGCTCCCTGAGTGCAGGGGCCAACGAGCAGTACTTC. This sequence encodes CASSLSAGANEQYF. The full variable domain, its missing parts supplied by reference TRBV18 and TRBJ2-7, is NAGVMQNPRHLVRRRGQEARLRCSPMKGHSHVYWYRQLPEEGLKFMVYLQKENIIDESGMPKERFSAEFPKEGPSILRIQQVVRGDSAAYFCASSLSAGANEQYFGPGTRLTVT.

In this sample, this clone turned up once. This chain connects TRBV6-5 to TRBJ2-7; 8 positions match TRBD2. CDR3 size: 16 residues. CDR1 and CDR2 from the germline V gene are MNHEY and SVGAGI. With V trimmed by 0 bases and J by 3 bases, 7 bases remained unmatched. The CDR3 loop reads CASSYSRAGDGYEQYF. CDR3 DNA: TGTGCCAGCAGTTACTCGAGAGCGGGAGACGGCTACGAGCAGTACTTC.

The chain joins TRBV6-5 to TRBJ1-5; D gene unclear. The V gene lost 0 bases and the J gene lost 0 bases, with 6 bases spanning the gap. The CDR3 is made up of 15 amino acids. The germline CDR1 and CDR2 sequences are MNHEY and SVGAGI. The DNA of the CDR3 is TGTGCCAGCAGTTACTCATCACTTAGCAATCAGCCCCAGCATTTT. It specifies CASSYSSLSNQPQHF.

V gene TRBV27 combines with J gene TRBJ1-5, with 12 bases fitting TRBD1. Unmatched junction bases numbered 20, after V lost 5 bases and J lost 6 bases. This CDR3 is 20 amino acids long. The germline gives CDR1 MNHEY, CDR2 SMNVEV (reference sequence). The CDR3 DNA reads as TGTGCCAGCAGTCCAGAAGGGACAGGGGGCCGCCTGAGAGGAGGTCAGCCCCAGCATTTT. Amino acid sequence: CASSPEGTGGRLRGGQPQHF.

This rearrangement joins TRBV18 to TRBJ2-2; D is perhaps TRBD2 (5 bases). The CDR3 contains 14 residues. Germline CDR1 KGHSH, CDR2 LQKENI. V was pared by 6 bases and J by 4 bases, with 12 bases between. The CDR3 nucleotides are TGTGCCAGCTCTGCCGGCGAGGGCACCGGGGAGCTGTTTTTT. This encodes CASSAGEGTGELFF. The entire variable domain, with the rest obtained from reference TRBV18 and TRBJ2-2, is as follows: NAGVMQNPRHLVRRRGQEARLRCSPMKGHSHVYWYRQLPEEGLKFMVYLQKENIIDESGMPKERFSAEFPKEGPSILRIQQVVRGDSAAYFCASSAGEGTGELFFGEGSRLTVL.

The chain uses TRBV9 and TRBJ1-2, with 10 positions matching TRBD1. This CDR3 contains 17 residues. V shed 0 bases, J shed 4 bases, and the junction held 9 bases outside the gene matches. Germline CDR1 SGDLS, CDR2 YYNGEE. The CDR3 DNA follows: TGTGCCAGCAGCGTAGATGGACAGGGGGTAGGCTCCTATGGCTACACCTTC. Its protein product is CASSVDGQGVGSYGYTF. Together with reference TRBV9 and TRBJ1-2, the CDR3 gives the full variable domain: DSGVTQTPKHLITATGQRVTLRCSPRSGDLSVYWYQQSLDQGLQFLIQYYNGEERAKGNILERFSAQQFPDLHSELNLSSLELGDSALYFCASSVDGQGVGSYGYTFGSGTRLTVV.

This chain connects TRBV24-1 to TRBJ2-7, with 7 bases that match TRBD1. Germline CDR1 reads KGHDR; CDR2 reads SFDVKD. The V segment lost 1 base and the J segment 7 bases; nucleotides outside the gene matches: 6. The CDR3 consists of 14 residues. Written as DNA, the CDR3 is TGTGCCACCAGTGATTTTGGACAGGCTGGGGAGCAGTACTTC. This translates into CATSDFGQAGEQYF.

This clone was seen a single time. The chain joins TRBV19 to TRBJ2-2; weak D call: TRBD1 (6 bases). The V gene's germline CDR1 is LNHDA and CDR2 SQIVND (reference sequence). There are 15 residues in the CDR3. Trimming removed 3 bases at V and 2 bases at J, with 10 bases between. CDR3 residues: CASSIGQINTGELFF. The CDR3 DNA is TGTGCCAGTAGTATCGGACAGATTAACACCGGGGAGCTGTTTTTT.

This chain links TRBV29-1 with TRBJ2-5; 9 bases are a match to TRBD2. Germline V gene data show CDR1 as SQVTM and CDR2 as ANQGSEA. The CDR3 has 14 amino acids. The V gene end was trimmed by 7 bases and the J gene end by 5 bases; junction bases not matched to a gene: 11. The CDR3 bases are TGCAGCGCAAAGGTAGCGGGAGATTTGGAGACCCAGTACTTC. This translates into CSAKVAGDLETQYF.

This clone was seen a handful of times. The DNA for the CDR3 is TGTGCCAGCAGTTCCGACAGTCGAGTTGGCTACACCTTC. This codes for CASSSDSRVGYTF. The chain combines TRBV6-4 with TRBJ1-2; maybe TRBD1 (5 bases). V was trimmed by 5 bases and J by 7 bases, leaving 14 bases between them. This CDR3 spans 13 amino acids. Germline CDR1 reads MRHNA; CDR2 reads SNTAGT.

The sample holds one count of this clone. V usage is TRBV19 and J usage is TRBJ1-5; D is unclear. Germline V gene data show CDR1 as LNHDA and CDR2 as SQIVND (reference sequence). V gave up 6 bases and J gave up 5 bases, with 11 bases separating them. The CDR3 totals 13 residues. Written as DNA, the CDR3 is TGTGCCAGTAGGGCTAGATGGGATCAGCCCCAGCATTTT. It specifies CASRARWDQPQHF.

In this sample, this clone turned up once. This chain joins TRBV28 and TRBJ2-7; D uncertain. Germline assignment: CDR1 MDHEN and CDR2 SYDVKM. The germline V and J ends were trimmed by 5 bases and 9 bases, with 20 bases remaining between them. The CDR3 has 14 amino acids. CDR3 protein: CASSLSTEVSGQYF. In DNA form, the CDR3 reads TGTGCCAGCAGTCTGAGCACCGAGGTGTCGGGGCAGTACTTC.

The J gene is TRBJ2-1, the V gene TRBV10-1; 10 bases line up with TRBD2. CDR1 and CDR2 (germline): WNHNN, SYGVQD (reference sequence). With V trimmed by 0 bases and J by 6 bases, 8 bases remained unmatched. CDR3 length equals 17 residues. CDR3 in amino acids: CASSESPVGTSVNEQFF. The DNA for the CDR3 is TGCGCCAGCAGTGAGTCTCCGGTGGGGACTAGCGTCAATGAGCAGTTCTTC.

This clone was recorded only once. CDR3 bases: TGTGCCAGCAGCCCCGGCGGACTAGCGGAATACAATGAGCAGTTCTTC. This translates into CASSPGGLAEYNEQFF. The chain links TRBV11-3 to TRBJ2-1, with 10 positions matching TRBD2. CDR3 length equals 16 residues. The V segment lost 5 bases and the J segment 4 bases; nucleotides outside the gene matches: 8. Germline values: CDR1 SGHNT, CDR2 YENEEA.

The chain uses TRBV15 and TRBJ1-2; D perhaps matches TRBD1 (5 bases). This CDR3 has 16 amino acids. V lost 1 base to trimming and J lost 2 bases, with 14 bases between them. CDR1 and CDR2 (germline): LNHNV, YYDKDF (reference sequence). The CDR3 loop is CATSRGPSAGNYGYTF. The CDR3 nucleotides read TGTGCCACCAGCAGAGGTCCCTCAGCAGGGAACTATGGCTACACCTTC.

The DNA for the CDR3 is TGTGCCAGCAGCCAGGAGGGACTAGCGGGTCCCGGGGAGCTGTTTTTT. Its protein product is CASSQEGLAGPGELFF. The V call is TRBV4-2, the J call TRBJ2-2, with 12 bases lining up with TRBD2. Looked up from germline, CDR1 is LGHNA and CDR2 is YNFKEQ. The CDR3 has 16 amino acids. V lost 3 bases, J lost 6 bases, and 5 bases stayed unmatched.

J is TRBJ1-2 and V is TRBV7-8; D call uncertain. Trimming took off 1 base at V and 5 bases at J, with 8 bases between the two ends. The germline V gene encodes CDR1 SGHVS and CDR2 FQNEAQ. The CDR3 has 13 amino acids. The CDR3, as DNA: TGTGCCAGCAGCTTAGGGGCCAGATATGGCTACACCTTC. Its protein is CASSLGARYGYTF.

V gene TRBV18 combines with J gene TRBJ2-7; D ambiguous. This CDR3 has 14 residues. V was pared by 2 bases and J by 2 bases, with 10 bases between. Per the germline V gene, CDR1 is KGHSH and CDR2 is LQKENI. The CDR3 loop reads CASSPYRVPYEQYV. The CDR3 nucleotides are TGTGCCAGCTCACCATACCGGGTCCCCTACGAGCAGTACGTC.